This T cell receptor (beta chain) appears in the sequencing data of a study of T cell changes during pregnancy in multiple sclerosis. Sequencing was performed with immunoSEQ multiplex PCR; in TCRdb, only in-frame clones are kept and a portion is missing. Seen here are fewer than 75,000 clones, approximately 90% observed once, and the top ten hold 3% to 4%. Germline V gene lookup returns CDR1 SGHRS and CDR2 YFSETQ. The ends were cut back, 4 bases at V and 1 base at J, with 14 bases in the middle. The CDR3 is 15 residues long. This rearrangement joins TRBV5-1 to TRBJ1-1; TRBD1 might be the D (6 bases). The sequence came from a female donor in good health, enrolled as a control in a pregnancy study. Sequenced here: peripheral blood, sampled after pregnancy. The DNA of the CDR3 is TGCGCCAGCAGCCCTGCAGTGGACAGGAACACTGAAGCTTTCTTT. The encoded protein is CASSPAVDRNTEAFF.